The sequence of this T cell receptor (beta chain) was determined in a study of T cells in localized non-small cell lung cancer (TCRdb year 2020). About the study as a whole: The study analyzed T cell repertoires of about 230 early-stage NSCLC patients, comparing tumors and uninvolved tumor-adjacent lungs. The cohort comprised around 240 treatment-naïve NSCLC patients with resected, localized lung tumors. A mean age of around 66 years was recorded for the NSCLC patients, of whom roughly 130 were male and around 100 were female. The research as a whole found: A median of roughly 60 of the top 100 tumor clones were detected in paired uninvolved adjacent lung, and about 29 of these tumor clones were also found among the top 100 clones of the paired uninvolved adjacent lung. Uninvolved tumor-adjacent lung showed the highest T cell clonality, higher than tumor, which suggests more focused antigenic responses in the uninvolved tumor-adjacent lung. Multi-region tumor sequencing was not performed, so intratumor heterogeneity could not be excluded. Because the study design was exploratory, TCR variables were selected using unadjusted p-values without false-discovery rate correction. Higher T cell density in blood was associated with longer overall survival, whereas higher clonality in adjacent lung was associated with shorter survival.

In regard to this clone: This receptor's antigen is unknown. There are no base qualities to consult, and no much larger clone falls within one base.

At diagnosis, peripheral blood, uninvolved tumor-adjacent lung and tumor were collected and stored as a combination of fresh-frozen and FFPE material. For TCR repertoire profiling, blood samples were analyzed as peripheral blood mononuclear cells. The immunoSEQ Assay was used to sequence TCR beta CDR3 regions from DNA. In the authors' own workflow: T cell density was computed as TCR beta template counts normalized to usable DNA estimated by amplifying housekeeping genes. The preseqR package was used to estimate richness by extrapolating to 400,000 templates for PBMC samples and to 120,000 templates for tissue samples. Clonality was defined as one minus Pielou's evenness. Tissue-enriched TCRs were identified by differential abundance testing using productive amino-acid clonotypes, minimum total count 5 and alpha 0.1. The Jaccard Index and the Morisita Overlap Index were used to quantify repertoire overlap between compartments. GLIPH grouped TCR beta CDR3s together with public tetramer-defined viral CDR3s, and a viral motif had to include at least three viral sequences and show V-gene enrichment. Drawn from immuneACCESS, this table holds only the in-frame rearrangements with V and J called that TCRdb kept. Clones are partly lost; checked studies trace under half to an unresolved V gene and leave the rest unexplained. V and J calls and clone size are those listed in that table; D and trimming were worked out from the DNA. The sample includes tens of thousands of clones, with approximately 84% observed a single time. The ten most abundant clones make up 2.8% of the sample.

The germline V gene provides CDR1 LGHNA and CDR2 YSLEER. V is cut by 1 base and J by 4 bases, and the space between the germline ends is 7 bases. The CDR3 holds 14 amino acids from the cysteine to the phenylalanine. CDR3 DNA only is kept here, 42 bases in frame from base 1. The specimen comprised peripheral blood, sampled before any cancer treatment. The chain links TRBV4-3 with TRBJ1-4; no D segment can be confidently identified. This clonotype was obtained from a man between 40 and 70 years old with stage I lung adenocarcinoma. The CDR3 in this case is CASSQGAINEKLFF. The nucleotide sequence reads as follows: TGCGCCAGCAGCCAAGGAGCGATTAATGAAAAACTGTTTTTT.